The entry that follows covers one TCR beta chain sequence. This sample is drawn from a study of blood T cell repertoires in COVID-19. About the research overall: Spain, Italy and the United States supplied samples that represented acute and convalescent COVID-19. T cells, B-cell-depleted T cells, or PBMCs provided the cDNA or gDNA that served as material.

In the study's own analysis: Nucleated cell counts were estimated from reference gene primer amplification. Sequencing was performed with immunoSEQ multiplex PCR; in TCRdb, only in-frame clones are kept and a portion is missing. V and J calls and clone size follow that table, whereas D and trimming were derived from the DNA. This sample has about 80,000 clones; around 88% occur once, and the top ten carry more than 7.5%. The junction had 7 bases not matched to a gene; V was cut back by 4 bases and J by 4 bases. This CDR3 is built from 14 residues. Germline V lookup: CDR1 SGDLS, CDR2 YYNGEE. V is TRBV9 and J is TRBJ1-2; 7 positions match TRBD1. Sequencing was done on a sample of peripheral blood. This receptor was taken from a man aged 25 to 45 with acute or convalescent COVID-19. CDR3 in amino acids: CASSIPGQFYGYTF. The CDR3 region has the DNA TGTGCCAGCAGCATCCCGGGACAGTTCTATGGCTACACCTTC.